This T cell receptor beta chain was identified during a study of T cell responses to AZD1222 COVID-19 vaccine. Repertoires were generated with immunoSEQ multiplex PCR, while TCRdb's copy carries only in-frame clones and drops some. The repertoire holds some 110,000 clones, about 88% seen once, with over 35% in the top ten. The V gene end was trimmed by 6 bases and the J gene end by 5 bases; junction bases not matched to a gene: 5. CDR3 length: 12 residues. CDR1 and CDR2 from the germline V gene are SQVTM and ANQGSEA. The TCR sequence derives from an adult who received the AZD1222 COVID-19 vaccine. Sequences were derived from peripheral blood, sampled 28 days after the second AZD1222 dose. The chain has TRBV29-1 and TRBJ2-5, with 8 bases identical to TRBD2. CDR3 nucleotides: TGCAGCGTGAGGACTAGCAGGGAGACCCAGTACTTC. Translating gives CSVRTSRETQYF.